This TCR beta chain was recorded in a study of blood T cell repertoires in COVID-19. The germline CDR1 and CDR2 sequences are SGHDN and FVKESK. Trimming pared 1 base from V and 9 bases from J, leaving 12 bases between. The CDR3 length is 13 residues. Data came from immunoSEQ multiplex PCR; TCRdb stores just in-frame clones and leaves some out. The sample holds some 100,000 clones, 88% seen once. The sample was peripheral blood. The origin of this receptor is a woman of 80 years or more with active COVID-19. V and J are TRBV14 and TRBJ2-5; no clear D gene. As DNA, the CDR3 is TGTGCCAGCAGCCAAGTGGGCTCCTGGGCCCAGTACTTC. This gives the protein CASSQVGSWAQYF.